The 6 T cell receptor beta chains below come from one sample, sequenced in a study of T-cell memory formation after mild COVID-19. TCRdb itself ran the 5' RACE reads through MiXCR, one entry per CDR3 protein. The profile shows under 400,000 distinct CDR3 sequences, 25% to 30% of them singletons. The sample comprised PBMCs or a T cell subset sorted from them (not recorded which). Receptors were obtained from an adult woman who had mild COVID-19 (a few samples of this study predate the infection). Cell type and time point are not known.

This chain connects TRBV7-8 to TRBJ2-7, with 7 bases identical to TRBD2. The CDR3 totals 16 residues. Trimming at V came to 0 bases and at J to 4 bases, leaving 9 bases not matched to a gene. Germline CDR1 SGHVS, CDR2 FQNEAQ. CDR3 in DNA: TGTGCCAGCAGCTTAGCGCCCGGGACTACCCGTTACGAGCAGTACTTC. This gives the protein CASSLAPGTTRYEQYF.

CDR3 amino acids: CASSAGLHQETQYF. The CDR3 nucleotides are TGCGCCAGCAGCGCGGGACTACACCAAGAGACCCAGTACTTC. V usage is TRBV5-1 and J usage is TRBJ2-5; 7 bases map to TRBD2. V trimming: 4 bases; J trimming: 0 bases; junction bases outside the gene matches: 3. Germline assignment: CDR1 SGHRS and CDR2 YFSETQ. CDR3 length equals 14 residues.

This clonotype was counted many times. The chain joins TRBV7-6 to TRBJ2-2, with no clear D. The germline V gene has CDR1 SGHVS and CDR2 FNYEAQ. CDR3 size: 12 residues. The V end was cut by 4 bases, the J end by 4 bases, with 4 bases between. CDR3: CASSSSTGELFF. For the CDR3, the DNA is TGTGCCAGCAGCTCCTCCACCGGGGAGCTGTTTTTT.

This chain links TRBV4-3 with TRBJ1-1; possible D gene TRBD1, 6 bases. The CDR3 is 15 residues long. Germline V CDR1 and CDR2: LGHNA, YSLEER. V gave up 1 base and J gave up 5 bases, with 14 bases separating them. CDR3 nucleotides: TGCGCCAGCAGCCAAGTTCGAGGGGGGAGGACTGAAGCTTTCTTT. This sequence encodes CASSQVRGGRTEAFF.

This chain links TRBV4-3 with TRBJ1-2; D ambiguous. CDR1 is LGHNA, CDR2 YSLEER, per germline. The length of the CDR3 is 15 residues. V gave up 0 bases and J gave up 6 bases, with 14 bases separating them. CDR3 in amino acids: CASSQDREERDGYTF. For the CDR3, the DNA is TGCGCCAGCAGCCAAGATCGAGAGGAGCGTGATGGCTACACCTTC.

This clonotype was picked up a small number of times. The V gene is TRBV7-9, the J gene TRBJ2-7, with 8 bases fitting TRBD2. CDR1 is SEHNR and CDR2 is FQNEAQ in the germline V gene (reference sequence). Unmatched junction bases numbered 7, after V lost 1 base and J lost 2 bases. This CDR3 is 16 amino acids long. The DNA of the CDR3 is TGTGCCAGCAGCTTAGGGCCAGCGGGGGTTACCTACGAGCAGTACTTC. Translation: CASSLGPAGVTYEQYF.